Listed here are 19 T cell receptor beta chains from one sample, sequenced in a study of blood T cell repertoires in COVID-19. TCRdb keeps only in-frame clones here, not all; method: immunoSEQ multiplex PCR. The table lists about 59,000 clones, 85% of them singletons, with around 17% in the top ten. Source material: peripheral blood. All receptors come from a human donor in a cohort sampled during active COVID-19.

The V and J genes are TRBV9 and TRBJ1-4; D might be TRBD1 (5 bases). V dropped 3 bases and J dropped 4 bases, with 10 bases sitting between them. Looked up from germline, CDR1 is SGDLS and CDR2 is YYNGEE. This CDR3 comprises 14 residues. CDR3 DNA: TGTGCCAGCAGCGCCCGACAGTATAATGAAAAACTGTTTTTT. This gives the protein CASSARQYNEKLFF.

This clone is a singleton in its sample. The chain is built from TRBV19 and TRBJ2-2, with TRBD1 identical over 8 bases. The germline gives CDR1 LNHDA, CDR2 SQIVND (reference sequence). This CDR3 contains 15 residues. The trim removed 5 bases at V and 4 bases at J, leaving 6 bases unmatched. The CDR3 protein is CASSATGVVTGELFF. DNA of the CDR3: TGTGCCAGTAGTGCGACAGGGGTGGTCACCGGGGAGCTGTTTTTT.

The chain has TRBV6-1 and TRBJ2-5; 10 positions match TRBD1. CDR1 MNHNS and CDR2 SASEGT come from the germline V gene. The V gene end was trimmed by 2 bases and the J gene end by 5 bases; junction bases not matched to a gene: 14. There are 18 residues in the CDR3. Here the CDR3 DNA reads TGTGCCAGCAGTGAACCCGGATTGGGACAGGGGCATGTGGAGACCCAGTACTTC. Protein: CASSEPGLGQGHVETQYF.

The chain links TRBV3-1 (or the pseudogene TRBV3-2) to TRBJ1-1; D is unclear. Germline V gene sequence: CDR1 LGHDT, CDR2 YNNKEL (reference sequence). There are 13 residues in the CDR3. V was cut by 4 bases and J by 2 bases, with 8 bases left in between. In DNA form, the CDR3 reads TGTGCCAGCAGCCGCCGGGGAAACACTGAAGCTTTCTTT. As protein: CASSRRGNTEAFF.

This sequence joins TRBV27 and TRBJ2-7; maybe TRBD2 (6 bases). CDR3 length equals 13 residues. From germline, CDR1 is MNHEY and CDR2 SMNVEV (reference sequence). V lost 3 bases, J lost 4 bases, and 10 bases lay in between. The CDR3 is CASSFTREYEQYF. As DNA, the CDR3 is TGTGCCAGCAGTTTCACCCGGGAGTACGAGCAGTACTTC.

CDR3 in amino acids: CATTSGAGGYNEQFF. The CDR3 nucleotides are TGTGCCACCACCTCTGGGGCGGGGGGGTACAATGAGCAGTTCTTC. This chain connects TRBV19 to TRBJ2-1; 9 positions match TRBD2. CDR1 is LNHDA, CDR2 SQIVND, per germline (reference sequence). V lost 10 bases to trimming and J lost 4 bases; unmatched junction nucleotides: 11. The CDR3 totals 15 residues.

The chain recombines TRBV21-1 with TRBJ2-7; TRBD1 reflects the table's D call only, with no check against the DNA. TRBV21-1 constitutes a pseudogene. There are 14 residues in the CDR3. CDR3 residues: CASSRGAASYEQYF. CDR3 DNA: TGTGCCAGCAGCCGTGGGGCTGCGTCCTACGAGCAGTACTTC.

V is TRBV5-1 and J is TRBJ2-7, with a weak D call TRBD2 (6 bases). The CDR3 covers 13 residues. Germline CDR1 SGHRS, CDR2 YFSETQ. V lost 6 bases and J 7 bases, leaving 17 bases between the germline ends. The CDR3, as DNA: TGCGCCAGCATCGGTAGCGGCCCTCGAGAGCAGTACTTC. Its protein is CASIGSGPREQYF.

This rearrangement joins TRBV18 to TRBJ2-1, with D uncertain. This CDR3 has 11 amino acids. CDR1 is KGHSH and CDR2 is LQKENI in the germline V gene. V was cut by 1 base and J by 8 bases, with 3 bases left in between. This chain's CDR3 is CASSPHYEQFF. The CDR3 DNA reads as TGTGCCAGCTCACCACACTATGAGCAGTTCTTC.

The chain employs TRBV12-3 or TRBV12-4 and TRBJ1-2; 7 nucleotides line up with TRBD1. The CDR3 totals 13 residues. The V segment lost 4 bases and the J segment 8 bases; nucleotides outside the gene matches: 7. CDR3 bases: TGTGCCAGCAGTTATACAGGGGCGGGGGGCTACACCTTC. It specifies CASSYTGAGGYTF.

The chain couples TRBV6-2 or TRBV6-3 to TRBJ2-1, with TRBD1 as a possible D gene (5 bases). The germline gives CDR1 MNHEY, CDR2 SVGEGT. Trimming pared 0 bases from V and 4 bases from J, leaving 16 bases between. The CDR3 runs to 17 residues. Here the CDR3 reads CASSYSMNLKGYNEQFF. As DNA, the CDR3 is TGTGCCAGCAGTTACTCGATGAATCTAAAGGGGTACAATGAGCAGTTCTTC.

This clone was recorded once. This chain connects TRBV11-3 to TRBJ2-7, with D perhaps TRBD2 (6 bases). V was clipped by 5 bases and J by 3 bases, with 14 bases between them. CDR3 length: 14 amino acids. Germline CDR1 and CDR2: SGHNT and YENEEA. In DNA, the CDR3 is TGTGCCAGCAGCCTCTTGTCGGAGGGCTACGAGCAGTACTTC. It yields the protein CASSLLSEGYEQYF.

This rearrangement joins TRBV19 to TRBJ2-4; 7 bases are shared with TRBD1. Germline CDR1 reads LNHDA; CDR2 reads SQIVND (reference sequence). The trim removed 1 base at V and 6 bases at J, leaving 12 bases unmatched. The CDR3 runs 17 residues. As DNA, the CDR3 is TGTGCCAGTAGTATAGGTGGAGGCTACAGGGGAACAAACATTCAGTACTTC. Translating it yields CASSIGGGYRGTNIQYF.

This clone came up once. The rearrangement joins TRBV7-9 to TRBJ2-3, with D perhaps TRBD2 (5 bases). CDR1 SEHNR and CDR2 FQNEAQ come from the germline V gene (reference sequence). This CDR3 region has 14 residues. The germline V and J ends were trimmed by 8 bases and 5 bases, with 17 bases remaining between them. The CDR3 loop is CASHDGLFGDTQYF. The DNA for the CDR3 is TGTGCCAGCCACGACGGACTCTTTGGAGATACGCAGTATTTT.

The rearrangement joins TRBV4-3 to TRBJ2-6; D not resolved. CDR3 length: 15 residues. Trimming took 4 bases from V and 2 from J, leaving 9 bases between them. Germline V gene data show CDR1 as LGHNA and CDR2 as YSLEER. The CDR3 protein is CASSPQNTGANVLTF. The CDR3 nucleotides read TGCGCCAGCAGCCCGCAGAATACTGGGGCCAACGTCCTGACTTTC.

For this clone: Other DNA sequences in the sample encode the same CDR3. The chain is built from TRBV7-2 and TRBJ2-5; possible D gene TRBD2, 5 bases. Trimming removed 0 bases from V and 5 bases from J, with 10 bases in between. This CDR3 contains 14 residues. Germline CDR1 reads SGHTA; CDR2 reads FQGNSA. CDR3 sequence (DNA): TGTGCCAGCAGCTTAGCGCTAGCCCAGGAGACCCAGTACTTC. The encoded protein is CASSLALAQETQYF. The full variable domain, completed using reference TRBV7-2 and TRBJ2-5, is GAGVSQSPSNKVTEKGKDVELRCDPISGHTALYWYRQSLGQGLEFLIYFQGNSAPDKSGLPSDRFSAERTGGSVSTLTIQRTQQEDSAVYLCASSLALAQETQYFGPGTRLLVL.

V and J are TRBV5-1 and TRBJ1-1; D unresolved. Germline CDR1 and CDR2: SGHRS and YFSETQ. The CDR3 has 13 amino acids. Trimming pared 4 bases from V and 1 base from J, leaving 8 bases between. In DNA, the CDR3 is TGCGCCAGCAGCCAGACACCGAACACTGAAGCTTTCTTT. It translates to CASSQTPNTEAFF.

The chain joins TRBV19 to TRBJ1-5, with TRBD1 as a possible D gene (6 bases). The germline V gene has CDR1 LNHDA and CDR2 SQIVND (reference sequence). The CDR3 is made up of 13 amino acids. V dropped 5 bases and J dropped 4 bases, with 9 bases sitting between them. The CDR3 region has the DNA TGTGCCAGTAGTCCCCAGGGGAATCAGCCCCAGCATTTT. Amino acid sequence: CASSPQGNQPQHF.

This sequence joins TRBV2 and TRBJ1-2; D is perhaps TRBD1 (6 bases). V was shortened by 0 bases and J by 2 bases, with 13 bases between the two germline ends. CDR1 and CDR2 from the germline V gene are SNHLY and FYNNEI. The CDR3 length is 16 residues. The CDR3 bases are TGTGCCAGCAGTGAAGCGCTCCGGACAGAAAACTATGGCTACACCTTC. Translation: CASSEALRTENYGYTF.